This TCR beta chain was recovered during a study of regulatory T cells in long-lasting Graves disease. Study-wide results and limits: Among samples with persistent disease, TRBV28, TRBJ1-2 and TRBJ2-5 were favored. Public clonotype sharing was higher in persistent than newly diagnosed patients.

The sample's time point: persistent/refractory GD, antithyroid drugs over 5 years with positive TRAb. Isolated PBMC RNA provided the starting material for the TCR library. A remark on this clonotype: Its target is not known.

Both iRepertoire HTBI primers and Arm-PCR of CDR3 regions were used to build the TCR beta libraries. TCRdb re-analysed the multiplex PCR reads in MiXCR, keeping a single row per CDR3 protein. Among under 500,000 distinct CDR3 sequences listed, less than 25% were seen once. There are 14 residues in the CDR3. Germline CDR1 and CDR2: DFQATT and SNEGSKA (reference sequence). Between the trimmed V and J ends, which lost 5 bases and 2 bases, there was a span of 14 bases. The sequence was obtained from a female donor with Graves disease. The sample in question was peripheral blood mononuclear cells (PBMCs), obtained when the disease was refractory, from a patient treated with antithyroid drugs. The V and J genes are TRBV20-1 and TRBJ2-3; D ambiguous. CDR3 loop: CSAAFSQLTDTQYF. In DNA form, the CDR3 reads TGCAGTGCTGCCTTCAGTCAGCTCACAGATACGCAGTATTTT.